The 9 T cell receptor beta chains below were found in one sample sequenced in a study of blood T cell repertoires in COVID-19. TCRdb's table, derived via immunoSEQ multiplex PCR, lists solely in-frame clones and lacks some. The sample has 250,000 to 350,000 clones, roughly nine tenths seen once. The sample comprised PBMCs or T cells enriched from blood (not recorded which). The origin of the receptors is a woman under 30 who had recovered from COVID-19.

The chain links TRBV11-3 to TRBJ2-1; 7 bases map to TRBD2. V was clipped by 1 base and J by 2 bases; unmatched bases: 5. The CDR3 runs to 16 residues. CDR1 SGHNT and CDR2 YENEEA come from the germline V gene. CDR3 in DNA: TGTGCCAGCAGCTTAGTTCTCGCGGGGGCCTACAATGAGCAGTTCTTC. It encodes CASSLVLAGAYNEQFF.

CDR3 in DNA: TGTGCCAGCTCACCAACCGACAGGGGGCGAAACACTGAAGCTTTCTTT. Protein sequence: CASSPTDRGRNTEAFF. The rearrangement uses TRBV18 and TRBJ1-1; TRBD1 aligns across 10 bases. Germline V gives CDR1 KGHSH, CDR2 LQKENI. V was clipped by 2 bases and J by 2 bases; unmatched bases: 5. The CDR3 loop spans 16 amino acids. The variable domain in full, completed from reference TRBV18 and TRBJ1-1, reads NAGVMQNPRHLVRRRGQEARLRCSPMKGHSHVYWYRQLPEEGLKFMVYLQKENIIDESGMPKERFSAEFPKEGPSILRIQQVVRGDSAAYFCASSPTDRGRNTEAFFGQGTRLTVV.

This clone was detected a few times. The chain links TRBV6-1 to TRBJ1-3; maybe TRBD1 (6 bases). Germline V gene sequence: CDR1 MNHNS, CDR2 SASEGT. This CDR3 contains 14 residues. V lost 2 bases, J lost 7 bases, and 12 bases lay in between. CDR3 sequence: CASSEYWQGNTIYF. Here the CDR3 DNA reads TGTGCCAGCAGTGAATATTGGCAGGGGAACACCATATATTTT.

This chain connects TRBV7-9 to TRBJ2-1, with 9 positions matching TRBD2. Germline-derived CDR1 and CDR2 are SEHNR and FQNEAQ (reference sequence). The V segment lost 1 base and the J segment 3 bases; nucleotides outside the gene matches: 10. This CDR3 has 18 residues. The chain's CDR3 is CASSLDYGVAGVYNEQFF. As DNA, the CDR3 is TGTGCCAGCAGCTTAGATTATGGGGTAGCGGGGGTCTACAATGAGCAGTTCTTC.

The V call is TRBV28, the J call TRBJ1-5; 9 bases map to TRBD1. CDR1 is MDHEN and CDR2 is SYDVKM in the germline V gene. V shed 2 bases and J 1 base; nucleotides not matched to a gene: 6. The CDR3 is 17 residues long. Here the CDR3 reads CASSLGGQGVSNQPQHF. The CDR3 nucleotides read TGTGCCAGCAGTTTAGGGGGACAGGGAGTGAGCAATCAGCCCCAGCATTTT.

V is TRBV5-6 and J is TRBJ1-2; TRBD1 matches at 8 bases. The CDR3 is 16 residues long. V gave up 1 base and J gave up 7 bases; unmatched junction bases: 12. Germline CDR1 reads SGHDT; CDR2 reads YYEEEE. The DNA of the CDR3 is TGTGCCAGCAGCTTGACTGGACAGGGTCCCCCCGGTGGCTACACCTTC. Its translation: CASSLTGQGPPGGYTF.

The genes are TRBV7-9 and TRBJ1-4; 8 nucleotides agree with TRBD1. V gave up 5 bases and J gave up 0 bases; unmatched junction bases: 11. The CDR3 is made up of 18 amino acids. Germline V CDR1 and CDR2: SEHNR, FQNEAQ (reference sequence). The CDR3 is CASSIRTGFFSTNEKLFF. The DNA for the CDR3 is TGTGCCAGCAGCATAAGGACAGGGTTTTTTTCAACTAATGAAAAACTGTTTTTT.

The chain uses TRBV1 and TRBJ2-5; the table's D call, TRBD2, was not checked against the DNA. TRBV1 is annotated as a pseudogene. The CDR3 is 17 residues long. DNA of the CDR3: TGCACCAGCAGCCAAACTTTCACCGGGACTAGCGGGGAGACCCAGTACTTC. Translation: CTSSQTFTGTSGETQYF.

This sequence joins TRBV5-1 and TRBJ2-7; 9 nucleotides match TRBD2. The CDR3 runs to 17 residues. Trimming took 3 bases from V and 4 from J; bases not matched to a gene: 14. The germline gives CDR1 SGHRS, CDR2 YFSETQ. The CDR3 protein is CASSSETVRGGPYEQYF. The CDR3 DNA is TGCGCCAGCAGCTCCGAAACGGTGCGGGGGGGCCCATACGAGCAGTACTTC. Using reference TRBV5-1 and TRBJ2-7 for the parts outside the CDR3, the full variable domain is KAGVTQTPRYLIKTRGQQVTLSCSPISGHRSVSWYQQTPGQGLQFLFEYFSETQRNKGNFPGRFSGRQFSNSRSEMNVSTLELGDSALYLCASSSETVRGGPYEQYFGPGTRLTVT.